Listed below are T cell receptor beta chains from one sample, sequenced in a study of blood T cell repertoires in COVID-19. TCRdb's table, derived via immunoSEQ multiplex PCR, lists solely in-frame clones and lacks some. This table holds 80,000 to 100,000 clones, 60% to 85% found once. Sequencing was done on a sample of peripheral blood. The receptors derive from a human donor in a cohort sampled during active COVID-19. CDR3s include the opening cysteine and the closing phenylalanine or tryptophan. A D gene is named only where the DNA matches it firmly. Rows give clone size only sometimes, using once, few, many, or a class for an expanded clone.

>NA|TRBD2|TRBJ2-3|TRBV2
CASLELAGVADTQYF
TGTGCCAGCCTCGAACTAGCGGGAGTGGCAGATACGCAGTATTTT
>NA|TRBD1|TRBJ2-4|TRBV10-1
CASSATGSAKNIQYF
TGCGCCAGCAGCGCGACAGGGTCGGCCAAAAACATTCAGTACTTC
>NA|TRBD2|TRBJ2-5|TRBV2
CASGGTSGGAGETQYF
TGTGCCAGCGGAGGGACTAGCGGGGGGGCGGGAGAGACCCAGTACTTC
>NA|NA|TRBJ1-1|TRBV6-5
CASRFGDTEAFF
TGTGCCAGCAGGTTCGGGGACACTGAAGCTTTCTTT
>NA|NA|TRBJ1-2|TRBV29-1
CSVVTQGIQGYTF
TGCAGCGTCGTCACACAGGGAATACAGGGCTACACCTTC
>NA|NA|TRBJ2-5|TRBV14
CASSQQQETQYF
TGTGCCAGCAGCCAACAGCAAGAGACCCAGTACTTC
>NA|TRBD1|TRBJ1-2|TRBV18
CASSPSLIKTGENYGYTF
TGTGCCAGCTCACCCAGTCTAATTAAGACAGGGGAGAACTATGGCTACACCTTC
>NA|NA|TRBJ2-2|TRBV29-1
CSVDSTGELFF
TGCAGCGTCGACTCTACCGGGGAGCTGTTTTTT
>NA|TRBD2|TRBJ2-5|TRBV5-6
CASSRQWRERGETQYF
TGTGCCAGCAGCCGACAGTGGCGGGAGAGGGGAGAGACCCAGTACTTC
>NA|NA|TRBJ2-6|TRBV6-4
CASSLQGRRAGANVLTF
TGTGCCAGCAGCCTACAGGGAAGAAGGGCTGGGGCCAACGTCCTGACTTTC
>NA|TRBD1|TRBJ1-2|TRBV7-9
CASSVPGQINYGYTF
TGTGCCAGCAGCGTACCGGGACAGATTAACTATGGCTACACCTTC
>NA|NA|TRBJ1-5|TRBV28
CASSTGGDQPQHF
TGTGCCAGCAGTACCGGAGGGGATCAGCCCCAGCATTTT
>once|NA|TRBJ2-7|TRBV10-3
CAISDTYEQYF
TGTGCCATCAGTGACACCTACGAGCAGTACTTC
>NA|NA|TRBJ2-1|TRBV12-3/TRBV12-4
CASSLLRNEQFF
TGTGCCAGCAGTTTATTGAGGAATGAGCAGTTCTTC
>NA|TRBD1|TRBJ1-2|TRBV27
CASSFMGQFYGYTF
TGTGCCAGCAGTTTCATGGGACAGTTCTATGGCTACACCTTC
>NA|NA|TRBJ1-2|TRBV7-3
CASSLNSGYTF
TGTGCCAGCAGCTTAAATAGTGGCTACACCTTC
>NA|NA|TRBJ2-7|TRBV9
CASSKEGLRDEQYF
TGTGCCAGCAGTAAAGAGGGACTGAGGGACGAGCAGTACTTC
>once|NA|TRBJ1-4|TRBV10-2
CASSWTSTEKLFF
TGCGCCAGCAGTTGGACAAGTACCGAAAAACTGTTTTTT
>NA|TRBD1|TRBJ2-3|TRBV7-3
CASSFQGADTQYF
TGTGCCAGCAGCTTCCAGGGGGCGGATACGCAGTATTTT
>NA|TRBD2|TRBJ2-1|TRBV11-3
CASSPPRLAASYNEQFF
TGTGCCAGCAGCCCCCCCCGACTAGCGGCCTCCTACAATGAGCAGTTCTTC
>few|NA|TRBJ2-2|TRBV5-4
CASSLYGGWATGELFF
TGTGCCAGCAGCCTTTACGGAGGGTGGGCCACCGGGGAGCTGTTTTTT
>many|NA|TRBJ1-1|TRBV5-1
CASSLGLQMNTEAFF
TGCGCCAGCAGCTTAGGTTTACAGATGAACACTGAAGCTTTCTTT
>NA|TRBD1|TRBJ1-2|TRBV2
CASKDGQGAYGYTF
TGTGCCAGCAAAGATGGACAGGGGGCCTATGGCTACACCTTC
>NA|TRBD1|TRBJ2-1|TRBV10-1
CASSTTGGVGNEQFF
TGCGCCAGCAGTACAACAGGGGGCGTGGGGAATGAGCAGTTCTTC
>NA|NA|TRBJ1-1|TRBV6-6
CASILPAGANTEAFF
TGTGCCAGCATCCTCCCGGCAGGGGCGAACACTGAAGCTTTCTTT
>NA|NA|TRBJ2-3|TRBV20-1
CSASQLRDYTDTQYF
TGCAGTGCGAGTCAACTCCGGGATTACACAGATACGCAGTATTTT
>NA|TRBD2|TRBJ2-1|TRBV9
CASSVGTSGGDEQFF
TGTGCCAGCAGCGTTGGGACTAGCGGAGGGGATGAGCAGTTCTTC
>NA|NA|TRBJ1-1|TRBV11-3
CASSLGANTEAFF
TGTGCCAGCAGCTTGGGGGCGAACACTGAAGCTTTCTTT
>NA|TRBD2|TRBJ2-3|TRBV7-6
CASSLLKREVSSTDTQYF
TGTGCCAGCAGCTTACTCAAGCGGGAGGTCTCTAGCACAGATACGCAGTATTTT
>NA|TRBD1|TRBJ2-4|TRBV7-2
CASSLVTGDIQYF
TGTGCCAGCAGCTTAGTGACAGGGGACATTCAGTACTTC
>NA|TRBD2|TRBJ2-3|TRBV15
CATSRDGRGSTDTQYF
TGTGCCACCAGCAGAGATGGGCGGGGGAGCACAGATACGCAGTATTTT
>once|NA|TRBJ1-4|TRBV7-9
CASSKPGATNEKLFF
TGTGCCAGCAGCAAACCAGGCGCAACTAATGAAAAACTGTTTTTT
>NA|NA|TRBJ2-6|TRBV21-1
CASSRTTGLVPGANVLTF
TGTGCCAGCAGCAGAACGACAGGGTTGGTGCCTGGGGCCAACGTCCTGACTTTC
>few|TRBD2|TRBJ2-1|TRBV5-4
CASSLAGGGRAVYEQFF
TGTGCCAGCAGCTTGGCGGGGGGCGGGAGGGCCGTCTATGAGCAGTTCTTC
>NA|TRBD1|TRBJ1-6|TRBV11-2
CASSLGPGDSGSPLHF
TGTGCCAGCAGCTTAGGGCCCGGGGACAGTGGGTCACCCCTCCACTTT
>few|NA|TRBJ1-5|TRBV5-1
CASSLEPRSQPQHF
TGCGCCAGCAGCTTGGAACCAAGGAGTCAGCCCCAGCATTTT
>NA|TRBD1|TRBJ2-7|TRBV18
CASSPTEQGGYEQYF
TGTGCCAGCTCACCAACGGAACAGGGGGGATACGAGCAGTACTTC
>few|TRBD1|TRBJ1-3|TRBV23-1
CASSQPGAHRGLVGNTIYF
TGCGCCAGCAGTCAACCCGGAGCCCACAGGGGGCTAGTAGGAAACACCATATATTTT
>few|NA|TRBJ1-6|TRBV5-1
CASSIDQGSPLHF
TGCGCCAGCAGCATTGATCAGGGGTCACCCCTCCACTTT
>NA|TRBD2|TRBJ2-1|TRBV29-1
CSVGLAGRHNEQFF
TGCAGCGTCGGACTAGCGGGTAGACACAATGAGCAGTTCTTC